This is a list of T cell receptor beta chains from one sample in a study of shared clonotypes between healthy human individuals. Assay: immunoSEQ multiplex PCR; the TCRdb copy retains only in-frame clones and omits some. The repertoire holds 330,000 or so clones, with around 70% as singletons. The sequenced sample consisted of memory CD4+ T cells sorted from blood. The source of these receptors is a man in his thirties or forties in good health. CDR3s include the opening cysteine and the closing phenylalanine or tryptophan. The D gene is left open where the match is weak. Rows give clone size only sometimes, using once, few, many, or a class for an expanded clone.

abundance: once
d_gene: .
j_gene: TRBJ1-4
v_gene: TRBV5-8
CDR3aa: CASSFGPGRATNEKLFF
CDR3nt: TGTGCCAGCAGCTTCGGTCCGGGGAGGGCAACTAATGAAAAACTGTTTTTT

abundance: .
d_gene: .
j_gene: TRBJ2-7
v_gene: TRBV7-2
CDR3aa: CASSSWVFPYEQYF
CDR3nt: TGTGCCAGCAGCTCCTGGGTGTTTCCCTACGAGCAGTACTTC

abundance: .
d_gene: TRBD1
j_gene: TRBJ2-7
v_gene: TRBV11-3
CDR3aa: CASSLTGVYEQYF
CDR3nt: TGTGCCAGCAGCTTGACAGGGGTATACGAGCAGTACTTC

abundance: .
d_gene: TRBD1
j_gene: TRBJ2-7
v_gene: TRBV7-6
CDR3aa: CASSFPGGEQYF
CDR3nt: TGTGCCAGCAGCTTCCCAGGGGGCGAGCAGTACTTC

abundance: .
d_gene: TRBD2
j_gene: TRBJ2-3
v_gene: TRBV10-2
CDR3aa: CASSESLAGTDTQYF
CDR3nt: TGCGCCAGCAGTGAGTCACTAGCGGGCACAGATACGCAGTATTTT

abundance: .
d_gene: TRBD2
j_gene: TRBJ2-1
v_gene: TRBV9
CDR3aa: CASSVSPSGISNEQFF
CDR3nt: TGTGCCAGCAGCGTATCCCCTAGCGGGATCTCCAATGAGCAGTTCTTC

abundance: .
d_gene: .
j_gene: TRBJ2-1
v_gene: TRBV20-1
CDR3aa: CSAIYNEQFF
CDR3nt: TGCAGTGCTATTTACAATGAGCAGTTCTTC

abundance: once
d_gene: .
j_gene: TRBJ2-1
v_gene: TRBV5-8
CDR3aa: CASSFTPGDEQFF
CDR3nt: TGTGCCAGCAGCTTTACCCCAGGGGATGAGCAGTTCTTC

abundance: .
d_gene: TRBD1
j_gene: TRBJ2-2
v_gene: TRBV5-1
CDR3aa: CASSTRTGGTGELFF
CDR3nt: TGCGCCAGCAGCACCCGGACAGGGGGTACCGGGGAGCTGTTTTTT

abundance: few
d_gene: .
j_gene: TRBJ1-5
v_gene: TRBV7-2
CDR3aa: CASSLEAGDRAQHF
CDR3nt: TGTGCCAGCAGCTTAGAGGCCGGGGATCGAGCCCAGCATTTT

abundance: .
d_gene: .
j_gene: TRBJ1-2
v_gene: TRBV27
CDR3aa: CASSFKGLSSNYGYTF
CDR3nt: TGTGCCAGCAGTTTCAAGGGCCTAAGTTCTAACTATGGCTACACCTTC

abundance: .
d_gene: TRBD1
j_gene: TRBJ1-2
v_gene: TRBV2
CDR3aa: CASSLTGSYGYTF
CDR3nt: TGTGCCAGCAGCCTGACAGGGTCGTATGGCTACACCTTC

abundance: .
d_gene: .
j_gene: TRBJ2-2
v_gene: TRBV6-5
CDR3aa: CASSWQHTGELFF
CDR3nt: TGTGCCAGCAGTTGGCAACACACCGGGGAGCTGTTTTTT

abundance: many
d_gene: TRBD1
j_gene: TRBJ1-1
v_gene: TRBV5-1
CDR3aa: CASSFSGTGENTEAFF
CDR3nt: TGCGCCAGCAGCTTCTCCGGGACAGGGGAGAACACTGAAGCTTTCTTT

abundance: .
d_gene: .
j_gene: TRBJ2-7
v_gene: TRBV5-1
CDR3aa: CASSLRTDYEQYF
CDR3nt: TGCGCCAGCAGCTTGAGGACAGACTACGAGCAGTACTTC

abundance: once
d_gene: .
j_gene: TRBJ2-7
v_gene: TRBV9
CDR3aa: CASSVSGTNYEQYF
CDR3nt: TGTGCCAGCAGCGTATCTGGGACCAACTACGAGCAGTACTTC

abundance: .
d_gene: TRBD1
j_gene: TRBJ2-2
v_gene: TRBV5-5
CDR3aa: CASSLTGGRYGGELFF
CDR3nt: TGTGCCAGCAGCTTGACAGGGGGCAGGTACGGCGGGGAGCTGTTTTTT

abundance: .
d_gene: TRBD1
j_gene: TRBJ1-1
v_gene: TRBV2
CDR3aa: CASNPSLTGTGSEAFF
CDR3nt: TGTGCCAGCAATCCCTCTTTGACGGGGACAGGCTCTGAAGCTTTCTTT